This TCR beta chain emerged from a study of STAT5B mutations in CD4+ large granular lymphocyte leukemia. A word on this clone: Its target is not known.

Germline lookup yields CDR1 MNHEY and CDR2 SVGAGI. V lost 7 bases to trimming and J lost 2 bases, with 15 bases between them. The length of the CDR3 is 14 residues. Whole-study findings and limits: Patient CD4-sorted repertoires stayed more clonal than healthy ones after leukemic-clone removal. 8/27 top patient clones versus 2/35 control clones were TRBV06-family.

Clones were sequenced by immunoSEQ multiplex PCR, and TCRdb holds only the in-frame ones, with some missing. This repertoire shows around 20,000 clones, about 71% found once; its top ten account for about 4%. The source of this sequence is a human donor in good health. The chain joins TRBV6-5 to TRBJ2-7, with D perhaps assigned TRBD1 or TRBD2 (5 bases each). The sequencing input was CD4+ T cells from blood buffy coats. CDR3 region: CASTTSRDPYEQYF. CDR3 nucleotide sequence: TGTGCCAGCACCACTTCCCGGGACCCCTACGAGCAGTACTTC.